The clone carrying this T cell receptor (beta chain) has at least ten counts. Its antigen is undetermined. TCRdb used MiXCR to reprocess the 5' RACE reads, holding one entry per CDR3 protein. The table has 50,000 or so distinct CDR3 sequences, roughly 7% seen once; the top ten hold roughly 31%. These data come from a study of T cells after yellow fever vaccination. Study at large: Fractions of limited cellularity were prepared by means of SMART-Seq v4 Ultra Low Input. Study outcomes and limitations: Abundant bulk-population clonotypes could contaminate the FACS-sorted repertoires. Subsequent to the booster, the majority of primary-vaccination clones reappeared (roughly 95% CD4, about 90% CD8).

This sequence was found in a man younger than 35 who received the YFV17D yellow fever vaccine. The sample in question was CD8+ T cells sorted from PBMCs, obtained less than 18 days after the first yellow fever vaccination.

DNA of the CDR3: TGCAGTGCTAGAGGCGGGGCCACGAACACCGGGGAGCTGTTTTTT. Translated: CSARGGATNTGELFF. V and J are TRBV20-1 and TRBJ2-2; the D gene is possibly TRBD2 (6 bases). The V end was cut by 1 base, the J end by 0 bases, with 9 bases between. This CDR3 is 15 amino acids long. The germline V gene encodes CDR1 DFQATT and CDR2 SNEGSKA (reference sequence).